This T cell receptor beta chain was captured in a study of breast tumors, draining lymph nodes, adjacent tissues. This clonotype was detected a few times. Its matching antigen is unknown. TCRdb called the multiplex PCR reads again in MiXCR, with one record for every CDR3 protein. In the table there are around 140,000 distinct CDR3 sequences, approximately 30% of which are singletons. Germline V gives CDR1 MNHEY, CDR2 SVGAGI. The CDR3 length is 15 residues. Trimming left V 5 bases short and J 4 bases short, with 16 bases between. The lymph nodes were axillary draining lymph nodes from breast cancer patients. Study-wide results and limits: Tumor repertoires ranked between lymph nodes and nontumor tissue in diversity, with V and J gene preferences. Data fit most tumor T cells coming from lymph node, expanding in tumor. Luminal-like breast cancer showed significantly higher tumor–nontumor repertoire similarity than basal-like.

This TCR was recovered from a female donor with breast cancer. Some clones in this sample may be carry-over from other donors' samples. Sequencing was performed on axillary lymph node tissue. The V and J genes are TRBV6-5 and TRBJ2-3, with D possibly being TRBD1 (6 bases). The CDR3 DNA follows: TGTGCCAGCAGTCACGTCAGGGGAAGGGCAGATACGCAGTATTTT. The encoded protein is CASSHVRGRADTQYF.